This passage covers 21 T cell receptor beta chains from one sample sequenced in a study of CD8 T cells in ankylosing spondylitis. Findings of the study overall: Fewer than 10 highly homologous variants formed a TCR beta motif that appeared characteristic of ankylosing spondylitis blood.

Antigens for these TCRs are unknown. TCRdb processed the 5' RACE reads anew with MiXCR; each CDR3 protein has one entry. The sample records roughly 90,000 distinct CDR3 sequences, around 8.5% being singletons. The sequenced sample was blood, either unsorted or a sorted T cell fraction (not recorded which). These receptors originate from a male donor with ankylosing spondylitis.

The V gene is TRBV11-2, the J gene TRBJ2-7; D may be TRBD2 (5 bases). CDR1 is SGHAT, CDR2 FQNNGV, per germline. The CDR3 loop spans 14 amino acids. V was cut by 1 base and J by 2 bases, with 9 bases left in between. The CDR3 region is CASSLARGTYEQYV. CDR3 DNA: TGTGCCAGCAGCTTAGCCCGGGGTACCTACGAGCAGTACGTC.

V usage is TRBV11-3 and J usage is TRBJ2-7; D may correspond to TRBD1 or TRBD2 (5 bases each). The CDR3 is 13 residues long. Looked up from germline, CDR1 is SGHNT and CDR2 is YENEEA. Trimming pared 1 base from V and 5 bases from J, leaving 9 bases between. The chain's CDR3 is CASSLAGANEQYF. In DNA form, the CDR3 reads TGTGCCAGCAGCTTAGCCGGGGCGAACGAGCAGTACTTC. Full variable domain (remainder filled in from reference TRBV11-3 and TRBJ2-7): EAGVVQSPRYKIIEKKQPVAFWCNPISGHNTLYWYLQNLGQGPELLIRYENEEAVDDSQLPKDRFSAERLKGVDSTLKIQPAELGDSAVYLCASSLAGANEQYFGPGTRLTVT.

This clonotype occurred many times. The chain links TRBV10-3 to TRBJ2-1, with 10 bases matching TRBD2. V was pared by 2 bases and J by 8 bases, with 6 bases of the junction left unmatched. CDR1 and CDR2 (germline): ENHRY, SYGVKD. The CDR3 extends over 15 amino acids. Here the CDR3 DNA reads TGTGCCATCAGTGAGGCTAGCGGGAGTTTCGATGAGCAGTTCTTC. This sequence encodes CAISEASGSFDEQFF.

The chain is built from TRBV2 and TRBJ2-3; possibly TRBD2 for D (6 bases). Deletions cut 3 bases from V and 0 bases from J, with 16 bases between. This CDR3 contains 17 residues. From germline, CDR1 is SNHLY and CDR2 FYNNEI. CDR3 in amino acids: CASSDVLGGTSTDTQYF. In nucleotides, the CDR3 is TGTGCCAGCAGTGACGTTCTTGGGGGGACTAGCACAGATACGCAGTATTTT.

This clonotype was detected many times. The chain recombines TRBV4-2 with TRBJ2-3; 8 bases align to TRBD2. The germline CDR1 and CDR2 sequences are LGHNA and YNFKEQ. V gave up 8 bases and J gave up 3 bases; unmatched junction bases: 10. CDR3 length: 15 residues. The CDR3 coding sequence is TGTGCCAGCCTAGGGGGGGAGCGGGAGACAGATACGCAGTATTTT. Its protein is CASLGGERETDTQYF.

This clonotype appeared many times. V and J are TRBV24-1 and TRBJ2-5; D is unresolved. The CDR3 length is 11 residues. V dropped 3 bases and J dropped 5 bases, with 3 bases sitting between them. The germline gives CDR1 KGHDR, CDR2 SFDVKD. The CDR3 is CATSDRETQYF. In DNA, the CDR3 is TGTGCCACCAGTGATAGGGAGACCCAGTACTTC.

This clonotype has just a few counts. The chain employs TRBV4-2 and TRBJ2-7, with 9 bases identical to TRBD2. The germline V gene has CDR1 LGHNA and CDR2 YNFKEQ. There are 17 residues in the CDR3. V lost 0 bases to trimming and J lost 3 bases; unmatched junction nucleotides: 9. The DNA of the CDR3 is TGTGCCAGCAGCCAAGAATCGATCAGCGGGGGGCACTACGAGCAGTACTTC. It yields the protein CASSQESISGGHYEQYF.

This chain connects TRBV7-6 to TRBJ2-3, with 9 bases lining up with TRBD2. The CDR3 is 17 amino acids. Germline lookup yields CDR1 SGHVS and CDR2 FNYEAQ. J lost 3 bases, V lost 1 base, and 8 bases had no gene match. The DNA of the CDR3 is TGTGCCAGCAGCTTAGAGATCGGCGGGAGGGAAACAGATACGCAGTATTTT. Its protein is CASSLEIGGRETDTQYF.

This clonotype showed up just a few times. V usage is TRBV20-1 and J usage is TRBJ1-2; D perhaps matches TRBD1 (5 bases). CDR1 and CDR2 (germline): DFQATT, SNEGSKA (reference sequence). The CDR3 contains 13 residues. Trimming removed 1 base from V and 2 bases from J, with 8 bases in between. The CDR3 loop is CSARATDNYGYTF. The CDR3 bases are TGCAGTGCTAGAGCGACAGACAACTATGGCTACACCTTC.

This clonotype was seen more than once but under ten times. This chain uses TRBV7-8 with TRBJ1-2; D is possibly TRBD1 (6 bases). This CDR3 is 15 amino acids long. Trimming removed 5 bases at V and 1 base at J, with 14 bases between. Germline values: CDR1 SGHVS, CDR2 FQNEAQ. Here the CDR3 DNA reads TGTGCCAGCAGCCCCCAGGACAGACTTAACTATGGCTACACCTTC. The encoded protein is CASSPQDRLNYGYTF.

This clonotype turned up a few times. V gene TRBV27 combines with J gene TRBJ2-1, with TRBD1 as a possible D gene (5 bases). The CDR3 is made up of 15 amino acids. V lost 11 bases to trimming and J lost 2 bases, with 19 bases between them. Germline V lookup: CDR1 MNHEY, CDR2 SMNVEV (reference sequence). CDR3 nucleotide sequence: TGTGCCGGCGGAATAACAGGAGCGACCTACAATGAGCAGTTCTTC. Translation: CAGGITGATYNEQFF.

This chain joins TRBV15 and TRBJ2-1, with TRBD1 matching 8 bases. With V trimmed by 9 bases and J by 4 bases, 8 bases remained unmatched. CDR3 size: 14 residues. Germline assignment: CDR1 LNHNV and CDR2 YYDKDF (reference sequence). The CDR3 bases are TGTGCCACTAACGACAGGGGACCATACAATGAGCAGTTCTTC. Amino acids: CATNDRGPYNEQFF.

Many counts were recorded for this clonotype. This CDR3 reads CASSVDEGEAFF. The CDR3 DNA is TGTGCCAGCAGCGTAGATGAGGGTGAAGCTTTCTTT. The chain joins TRBV9 to TRBJ1-1; D not resolved. CDR1 and CDR2 from the germline V gene are SGDLS and YYNGEE. The CDR3 loop spans 12 amino acids. The V end was cut by 0 bases, the J end by 7 bases, with 7 bases between.

This clonotype was seen at least ten times. CDR3 in DNA: TGTGCCAGCAGCCCTAATGAAAAACTGTTTTTT. Protein sequence: CASSPNEKLFF. The chain combines TRBV7-9 with TRBJ1-4; unclear D gene. V lost 5 bases and J lost 3, with 1 base in between. The CDR3 spans 11 residues. Germline CDR1 is SEHNR and CDR2 is FQNEAQ (reference sequence).

This clonotype was seen repeatedly, ten times or more. The genes are TRBV9 and TRBJ2-7; 9 nucleotides line up with TRBD2. Per germline, CDR1 SGDLS and CDR2 YYNGEE. The CDR3 extends over 16 amino acids. V was pared by 3 bases and J by 5 bases, with 12 bases of the junction left unmatched. CDR3 sequence (DNA): TGTGCCAGCAGCGGAACCGGGACTAGCAATTTTAACGAGCAGTACTTC. It codes for CASSGTGTSNFNEQYF.

This clonotype was found a few times. In DNA form, the CDR3 reads TGTGCCAGCAGTCCGACGGCTGACGGCGAGCAGTACGTC. It is translated as CASSPTADGEQYV. The chain is built from TRBV12-3 or TRBV12-4 and TRBJ2-7; D remains unclear. V was cut by 5 bases and J by 6 bases, with 14 bases left in between. CDR3 length: 13 amino acids.

This rearrangement joins TRBV7-9 to TRBJ2-5; 11 nucleotides align to TRBD1. The CDR3 extends over 15 amino acids. V was clipped by 4 bases and J by 5 bases; unmatched bases: 6. The germline V gene encodes CDR1 SEHNR and CDR2 FQNEAQ (reference sequence). Here the CDR3 DNA reads TGTGCCAGCAGCTCTTGGACAGGGGGCCTTGAGACCCAGTACTTC. Its translation: CASSSWTGGLETQYF.

This clonotype appeared many times. The chain has TRBV10-3 and TRBJ2-7; D remains unclear. This CDR3 spans 12 amino acids. Per the germline V gene, CDR1 is ENHRY and CDR2 is SYGVKD. V was clipped by 3 bases and J by 7 bases, with 10 bases between them. CDR3 nucleotide sequence: TGTGCCATCAGTGATACGACTGGGGAGCAGTACTTC. Translating gives CAISDTTGEQYF.

This clonotype appeared once. The genes are TRBV19 and TRBJ1-1; no firm D call. CDR1 and CDR2 (germline): LNHDA, SQIVND (reference sequence). V was pared by 2 bases and J by 0 bases, with 4 bases between. This CDR3 is 13 amino acids long. The CDR3 nucleotides are TGTGCCAGTAGTATACGTTTGAACACTGAAGCTTTCTTT. Its translation is CASSIRLNTEAFF. The full variable domain, its missing parts supplied by reference TRBV19 and TRBJ1-1, is DGGITQSPKYLFRKEGQNVTLSCEQNLNHDAMYWYRQDPGQGLRLIYYSQIVNDFQKGDIAEGYSVSREKKESFPLTVTSAQKNPTAFYLCASSIRLNTEAFFGQGTRLTVV.

This clonotype has more than one count but fewer than ten. The V and J genes are TRBV3-1 and TRBJ2-1, with 11 positions matching TRBD2. V lost 1 base, J lost 9 bases, and 5 bases stayed unmatched. The germline CDR1 and CDR2 sequences are LGHDT and YNNKEL (reference sequence). The CDR3 sequence is 15 residues long. CDR3 bases: TGTGCCAGCAGCCAAGTTACTAGCGGGAGCGGTGAGCAGTTCTTC. Encoded protein: CASSQVTSGSGEQFF.

The rearrangement uses TRBV7-8 and TRBJ2-7; 12 bases are a match to TRBD2. Trimming removed 0 bases from V and 3 bases from J; junction bases left unmatched: 6. Looked up from germline, CDR1 is SGHVS and CDR2 is FQNEAQ. This CDR3 contains 17 residues. CDR3 amino acids: CASSLALGLAGFYEQYF. CDR3 coding DNA: TGTGCCAGCAGCTTAGCGCTAGGACTAGCGGGATTCTACGAGCAGTACTTC.